These 10 T cell receptor beta chains originate from one sample sequenced in a study of OX40 agonist ivuxolimab in advanced cancers. Clones were sequenced by immunoSEQ multiplex PCR, and TCRdb holds only the in-frame ones, with some missing. Among about 66,000 clones listed, roughly nine tenths were seen once. Sequencing used CD4+ or CD8+ T cells sorted from blood, obtained in a trial of the OX40 agonist ivuxolimab. These receptors were obtained from an adult with an advanced solid tumor such as melanoma, head and neck, liver or kidney cancer.

This chain connects TRBV6-5 to TRBJ1-3, with D unclear. Trimming took off 5 bases at V and 4 bases at J, with 9 bases between the two ends. The CDR3 runs 13 residues. Germline loops: CDR1 MNHEY, CDR2 SVGAGI. This CDR3 is CASSTRRGNTIYF. CDR3 bases: TGTGCCAGCAGTACACGGAGGGGAAACACCATATATTTT.

V usage is TRBV29-1 and J usage is TRBJ2-1, with TRBD2 matching 14 bases. The V segment lost 7 bases and the J segment 9 bases; nucleotides outside the gene matches: 5. CDR1 and CDR2 from the germline V gene are SQVTM and ANQGSEA. This CDR3 is 13 amino acids long. CDR3 coding DNA: TGCAGCGCAGGAGGACTAGCGGGAGGTGAGCAGTTCTTC. Translation gives CSAGGLAGGEQFF.

The V call is TRBV12-5, the J call TRBJ2-3; D is unclear. Trimming cost V 5 bases and J 6 bases, with 6 bases left between them. The germline gives CDR1 LGHNT, CDR2 FRNRAP. The CDR3 extends over 11 amino acids. For the CDR3, the DNA is TGTGCTAGTGGTCCCAGGGATACGCAGTATTTT. This translates into CASGPRDTQYF.

The chain joins TRBV30 to TRBJ1-4; TRBD1 might be the D (5 bases). Trimming took 0 bases from V and 11 from J, leaving 13 bases between them. CDR3 length: 13 amino acids. CDR1 is GTSNPN and CDR2 is SVGIG in the germline V gene (reference sequence). The CDR3 region is CAWSVRRVEKLFF. The CDR3, as DNA: TGTGCCTGGAGTGTACGCAGGGTAGAGAAACTGTTTTTT.

The chain has TRBV6-1 and TRBJ2-7; 9 bases match TRBD2. The CDR3 is 18 amino acids. Germline lookup yields CDR1 MNHNS and CDR2 SASEGT. J was trimmed by 5 bases and V by 2 bases; bases with no gene match: 16. In DNA, the CDR3 is TGTGCCAGCAGTGAATCGGAGACTAGCGGATTCCGCCTCCACGAGCAGTACTTC. Protein: CASSESETSGFRLHEQYF.

The V and J genes are TRBV6-1 and TRBJ1-3; D ambiguous. Germline V gene lookup returns CDR1 MNHNS and CDR2 SASEGT. This CDR3 is built from 11 residues. The V end lost 5 bases, the J end lost 4 bases, and 3 bases lay between the germline ends. The CDR3 here is CASSLGNTIYF. The CDR3 nucleotides are TGTGCCAGCAGTTTGGGAAACACCATATATTTT.

The chain links TRBV19 to TRBJ1-5; D uncertain. The V end was cut by 7 bases, the J end by 0 bases, with 19 bases between. CDR3 size: 17 residues. The V gene's germline CDR1 is LNHDA and CDR2 SQIVND (reference sequence). In DNA form, the CDR3 reads TGTGCCAGTACCCCCCAGACGGTGAGGACTAGCAATCAGCCCCAGCATTTT. Encoded protein: CASTPQTVRTSNQPQHF.

This CDR3 reads CASSATGTMWQYF. CDR3 in DNA: TGTGCCAGCAGTGCCACAGGGACGATGTGGCAGTACTTC. This chain connects TRBV28 to TRBJ2-7, with a possible D match to TRBD1 (6 bases). Germline V gives CDR1 MDHEN, CDR2 SYDVKM. Trimming stripped 5 bases from V and 9 bases from J, with 17 bases between. CDR3 length: 13 amino acids.

J is TRBJ1-1 and V is TRBV18; D call uncertain. The CDR3 runs to 16 residues. Trimming took 1 base from V and 1 from J, leaving 13 bases between them. The germline V gene has CDR1 KGHSH and CDR2 LQKENI. This CDR3 is CASSPLNSHTNTEAFF. The CDR3 nucleotides read TGTGCCAGCTCACCACTGAACAGCCATACGAACACTGAAGCTTTCTTT.

The J gene is TRBJ2-2, the V gene TRBV7-8; maybe TRBD2 (6 bases). Germline loops: CDR1 SGHVS, CDR2 FQNEAQ. This CDR3 spans 18 amino acids. With 0 bases removed from V and 10 bases from J, the gap between germline ends came to 24 bases. CDR3 sequence (DNA): TGTGCCAGCAGCTTAGCTTGGGGGACTGGATCTTTAGTACTGGAGCTGTTTTTT. Protein: CASSLAWGTGSLVLELFF.